The 30 T cell receptor beta chains below come from one sample, sequenced in a study of T-cell memory formation after mild COVID-19. TCRdb analysed the 5' RACE reads with MiXCR anew, one entry per CDR3 protein. This table holds approximately 180,000 distinct CDR3 sequences, under 20% found once. Sequencing input: PBMCs or a T cell subset sorted from them (not recorded which). These receptors were obtained from an adult woman who had mild COVID-19 (a few samples of this study predate the infection). Cell type and time point are not known.

This clonotype was recorded a few times. The J gene is TRBJ1-2, the V gene TRBV12-3 or TRBV12-4; D not resolved. The CDR3 covers 11 residues. Trimming cost V 3 bases and J 4 bases, with 3 bases left between them. The CDR3 here is CASSFSYGYTF. In nucleotides, the CDR3 is TGTGCCAGCAGTTTTTCCTATGGCTACACCTTC.

This rearrangement joins TRBV20-1 to TRBJ1-1; unclear D gene. This CDR3 is 12 amino acids long. The germline V and J ends were trimmed by 3 bases and 3 bases, with 8 bases remaining between them. Germline lookup yields CDR1 DFQATT and CDR2 SNEGSKA (reference sequence). This chain's CDR3 is CSARNSYTEAFF. CDR3 in DNA: TGCAGTGCTAGGAATAGTTACACTGAAGCTTTCTTT.

The V and J genes are TRBV12-3 or TRBV12-4 and TRBJ2-2; D is possibly TRBD2 (6 bases). Trimming left V 7 bases short and J 0 bases short, with 12 bases between. The CDR3 is made up of 15 amino acids. In DNA form, the CDR3 reads TGTGCCAGCACCCTCGGGGGTGCGAACACCGGGGAGCTGTTTTTT. It yields the protein CASTLGGANTGELFF.

Only a few counts were recorded for this clonotype. The chain employs TRBV7-6 and TRBJ2-5; D is perhaps TRBD1 (6 bases). Germline V gene sequence: CDR1 SGHVS, CDR2 FNYEAQ. The CDR3 runs 13 residues. The ends were cut back, 5 bases at V and 3 bases at J, with 10 bases in the middle. The chain's CDR3 is CASSLRTEETQYF. The CDR3 DNA follows: TGTGCCAGCAGCCTCAGGACAGAAGAGACCCAGTACTTC. Full variable domain (outside the CDR3, taken from reference TRBV7-6 and TRBJ2-5): GAGVSQSPRYKVTKRGQDVALRCDPISGHVSLYWYRQALGQGPEFLTYFNYEAQQDKSGLPNDRFSAERPEGSISTLTIQRTEQRDSAMYRCASSLRTEETQYFGPGTRLLVL.

This sequence joins TRBV2 and TRBJ2-5; D is unclear. Near its end, the DNA agrees better with TRBJ2-7, so the J call may be wrong. The CDR3 is 13 amino acids. CDR1 is SNHLY, CDR2 FYNNEI, per germline. This CDR3 is CASSEWESYEQYF. The CDR3 DNA is TGTGCCAGCAGTGAGTGGGAATCCTACGAGCAGTACTTC.

This clonotype came up a few times. The rearrangement joins TRBV12-3 or TRBV12-4 to TRBJ1-5; TRBD1 matches at 8 bases. The ends lost 5 bases at V and 7 bases at J; junction bases unmatched: 7. The CDR3 runs 14 residues. The CDR3 coding sequence is TGTGCCAGCAGTCCAAGACAGGGGAAACAGCCCCAGCATTTT. Protein: CASSPRQGKQPQHF.

This clonotype was observed a handful of times. The chain carries TRBV5-1 and TRBJ2-7; 11 nucleotides align to TRBD1. Germline V gives CDR1 SGHRS, CDR2 YFSETQ. Germline trimming cut 3 bases from V and 5 bases from J; bases unmatched to any gene: 1. There are 13 residues in the CDR3. The DNA of the CDR3 is TGCGCCAGCAGCTGGGGACAGGGGGACGAGCAGTACTTC. Its translation: CASSWGQGDEQYF. Complete variable domain (other parts from reference TRBV5-1 and TRBJ2-7): KAGVTQTPRYLIKTRGQQVTLSCSPISGHRSVSWYQQTPGQGLQFLFEYFSETQRNKGNFPGRFSGRQFSNSRSEMNVSTLELGDSALYLCASSWGQGDEQYFGPGTRLTVT.

The chain carries TRBV5-5 and TRBJ2-7, with 8 nucleotides matching TRBD2. This CDR3 has 16 residues. V shed 1 base and J 3 bases; nucleotides not matched to a gene: 9. Germline V gene data show CDR1 as SGHKS and CDR2 as YYEKEE (reference sequence). The CDR3 DNA reads as TGTGCCAGCAGCTTGCCTGGAGCGGGAGTGGGCTACGAGCAGTACTTC. Translation: CASSLPGAGVGYEQYF.

This clonotype was seen repeatedly, ten times or more. The rearrangement uses TRBV14 and TRBJ2-7; no reliable D call. The CDR3 loop spans 11 amino acids. With 4 bases removed from V and 3 bases from J, the gap between germline ends came to 4 bases. The V gene's germline CDR1 is SGHDN and CDR2 FVKESK. DNA of the CDR3: TGTGCCAGCAGCCGTAACTACGAGCAGTACTTC. Its protein is CASSRNYEQYF.

This clonotype was counted many times. This rearrangement joins TRBV7-9 to TRBJ2-5; no clear D gene. Trimming left V 1 base short and J 4 bases short, with 7 bases between. Germline V gene data show CDR1 as SEHNR and CDR2 as FQNEAQ (reference sequence). The CDR3 is made up of 13 amino acids. The CDR3 coding sequence is TGTGCCAGCAGCTTAGACCGCGGAGAGACCCAGTACTTC. It yields the protein CASSLDRGETQYF.

The chain combines TRBV20-1 with TRBJ2-7; 8 bases align to TRBD1. The CDR3 contains 15 residues. V shed 3 bases, J shed 2 bases, and the junction held 9 bases outside the gene matches. Germline loops: CDR1 DFQATT, CDR2 SNEGSKA (reference sequence). CDR3 amino acids: CSASGSQGAAYEQYF. The DNA for the CDR3 is TGCAGTGCTAGTGGCTCCCAGGGGGCAGCCTACGAGCAGTACTTC.

V gene TRBV4-1 combines with J gene TRBJ2-7; D may match TRBD1 or TRBD2 (5 bases each). This CDR3 is 14 amino acids long. The V and J ends lost 1 base and 1 base respectively, with 8 bases between them. CDR1 and CDR2 (germline): MGHRA, YSYEKL. The CDR3, as DNA: TGCGCCAGCAGCCAAGGGGACGGGTCCTACGAGCAGTACTTC. Protein: CASSQGDGSYEQYF.

At least ten counts were recorded for this clonotype. This chain connects TRBV29-1 to TRBJ2-1, with D possibly being TRBD2 (6 bases). The CDR3 spans 15 residues. V was trimmed by 3 bases and J by 0 bases, leaving 12 bases between them. Germline V gene data show CDR1 as SQVTM and CDR2 as ANQGSEA. The CDR3 coding sequence is TGCAGCGTTGAGCTAGCGATGAGCTCCTACAATGAGCAGTTCTTC. The encoded protein is CSVELAMSSYNEQFF.

This clonotype was detected a few times. V usage is TRBV3-1 and J usage is TRBJ2-5; possible D gene TRBD1, 6 bases. Trimming shortened V by 8 bases and J by 4 bases, and 29 bases separated the two germline ends. This CDR3 is 18 amino acids long. From germline, CDR1 is LGHDT and CDR2 YNNKEL (reference sequence). CDR3 sequence (DNA): TGTGCCAGCGAAAAGTACCCTGGACAGACCCAAAGAGGAGAGACCCAGTACTTC. Translated, it gives CASEKYPGQTQRGETQYF.

The chain combines TRBV20-1 with TRBJ2-1; 9 bases align to TRBD1. CDR1 DFQATT and CDR2 SNEGSKA come from the germline V gene (reference sequence). After removal of 6 bases from V and 5 bases from J, the junction contained 11 bases not matched to a gene. CDR3 size: 15 residues. CDR3 region: CSASDGQGNHNEQFF. The CDR3 bases are TGCAGTGCCTCCGACGGACAGGGGAATCACAATGAGCAGTTCTTC.

This clonotype was recorded many times. The CDR3 region has the DNA TGCAGCGTAGGGACCGAGGGAGAGACCCAGTACTTC. It specifies CSVGTEGETQYF. The rearrangement links TRBV29-1 to TRBJ2-5; D could derive from TRBD1 or TRBD2 (5 bases each). The CDR3 runs to 12 residues. V lost 6 bases to trimming and J lost 4 bases, with 12 bases between them. In germline, CDR1 is SQVTM, CDR2 ANQGSEA.

Note on this clonotype: Because it lacks the conserved phenylalanine or tryptophan at the end, this CDR3 is likely a read error. No DNA is shown, since the ends of the CDR3 on it are uncertain; the CDR3 is the one TCRdb lists. The chain is built from TRBV6-1 and TRBJ2-1; the table assigns TRBD1, which was not confirmed against the DNA. Per the germline V gene, CDR1 is MNHNS and CDR2 is SASEGT. The CDR3 contains 13 residues when both ends are counted. The CDR3 reads CASSATGQTALAI.

The chain is built from TRBV10-3 and TRBJ2-5; the D call may be TRBD1 or TRBD2 (6 bases each). Germline V gene data show CDR1 as ENHRY and CDR2 as SYGVKD. V was pared by 0 bases and J by 5 bases, with 10 bases between. The CDR3 extends over 14 amino acids. In DNA form, the CDR3 reads TGTGCCATCAGTGAGTCGCAGGGGAGGGAGACCCAGTACTTC. Translated: CAISESQGRETQYF.

This chain connects TRBV5-1 to TRBJ2-1; D possibly corresponds to TRBD1 (5 bases). The V end lost 3 bases, the J end lost 4 bases, and 20 bases lay between the germline ends. Germline V lookup: CDR1 SGHRS, CDR2 YFSETQ. This CDR3 has 17 amino acids. CDR3: CASSSRRRAQPYNEQFF. The CDR3 region has the DNA TGCGCCAGCAGCTCCAGGCGCAGGGCTCAGCCTTACAATGAGCAGTTCTTC.

This clonotype has just a few counts. V usage is TRBV19 and J usage is TRBJ2-1, with D possibly matching TRBD2 (5 bases). V was pared by 7 bases and J by 0 bases, with 10 bases between. This CDR3 contains 14 residues. Per germline, CDR1 LNHDA and CDR2 SQIVND (reference sequence). CDR3 nucleotides: TGTGCCAGTAAAAAGCGGTCCTCCTACAATGAGCAGTTCTTC. Encoded protein: CASKKRSSYNEQFF.

This clonotype was detected a few times. The chain couples TRBV7-9 to TRBJ2-3; D possibly corresponds to TRBD1 (8 bases). Trimming cost V 5 bases and J 1 base, with 13 bases left between them. The CDR3 length is 15 residues. Germline V gene data show CDR1 as SEHNR and CDR2 as FQNEAQ (reference sequence). The CDR3 nucleotides are TGTGCCAGCAGCCGTACAGGGGGGGGCACAGATACGCAGTATTTT. The encoded protein is CASSRTGGGTDTQYF.

This clonotype was counted between two and nine times. The chain recombines TRBV6-5 with TRBJ2-1; no firm D call. This CDR3 contains 17 residues. Trimming took off 6 bases at V and 5 bases at J, with 23 bases between the two ends. Per germline, CDR1 MNHEY and CDR2 SVGAGI. The CDR3 region is CASSLNQLRVVNNEQFF. The CDR3 DNA sequence: TGTGCCAGCAGCCTCAACCAACTCCGCGTGGTCAACAATGAGCAGTTCTTC.

Only a few counts were recorded for this clonotype. The rearrangement joins TRBV7-2 to TRBJ2-3; 14 nucleotides agree with TRBD2. Per the germline V gene, CDR1 is SGHTA and CDR2 is FQGNSA. Unmatched junction bases numbered 5, after V lost 6 bases and J lost 6 bases. CDR3 length: 15 residues. The CDR3 here is CASRTSGGAFDTQYF. The CDR3, as DNA: TGTGCCAGCAGGACTAGCGGGGGGGCCTTTGATACGCAGTATTTT.

This clonotype was counted a few times. The V gene is TRBV12-3 or TRBV12-4, the J gene TRBJ2-5, with TRBD2 identical over 16 bases. The CDR3 contains 15 residues. V trimming: 9 bases; J trimming: 5 bases; junction bases outside the gene matches: 6. The CDR3 sequence: CASGTSGGAGETQYF. CDR3 DNA sequence: TGTGCCAGTGGGACTAGCGGGGGGGCAGGGGAGACCCAGTACTTC.

This clonotype came up a few times. V gene TRBV12-3 or TRBV12-4 combines with J gene TRBJ2-2; 7 bases are shared with TRBD2. V was pared by 6 bases and J by 4 bases, with 5 bases of the junction left unmatched. CDR3 length equals 14 residues. The CDR3 loop is CASRAGRITGELFF. The CDR3 DNA reads as TGTGCCAGCAGAGCGGGACGGATCACCGGGGAGCTGTTTTTT.

The gene calls are TRBV5-1 and TRBJ1-2; tentatively, D is TRBD1 (6 bases). The V end was cut by 1 base, the J end by 3 bases, with 13 bases between. The CDR3 extends over 15 amino acids. Germline-derived CDR1 and CDR2 are SGHRS and YFSETQ. The chain's CDR3 is CASSLSTGGDYGYTF. The CDR3 nucleotides are TGCGCCAGCAGCTTGTCGACAGGTGGGGACTATGGCTACACCTTC.

V usage is TRBV6-5 and J usage is TRBJ2-3; TRBD2 agrees at 7 bases. Germline values: CDR1 MNHEY, CDR2 SVGAGI. V trimming: 0 bases; J trimming: 3 bases; junction bases outside the gene matches: 6. CDR3 size: 16 residues. In nucleotides, the CDR3 is TGTGCCAGCAGTTACTCCGGCGGGAGTCGAACAGATACGCAGTATTTT. Translation gives CASSYSGGSRTDTQYF.

This clonotype was found many times. V and J are TRBV6-5 and TRBJ2-3, with D unresolved. The length of the CDR3 is 16 residues. Germline CDR1 is MNHEY and CDR2 is SVGAGI. V was shortened by 0 bases and J by 2 bases, with 12 bases between the two germline ends. CDR3 amino acids: CASSYSSVLATDTQYF. The DNA for the CDR3 is TGTGCCAGCAGTTACTCATCCGTCTTGGCCACAGATACGCAGTATTTT.

This clonotype has a handful of counts. The V gene is TRBV6-2 or TRBV6-3, the J gene TRBJ2-2; D gene uncertain. Germline CDR1 and CDR2: MNHEY and SVGEGT. The germline V and J ends were trimmed by 1 base and 8 bases, with 11 bases remaining between them. The CDR3 consists of 14 residues. In DNA, the CDR3 is TGTGCCAGCAGTTACTATGTCCACCAAGGGGAGCTGTTTTTT. Translation gives CASSYYVHQGELFF.

This chain uses TRBV30 with TRBJ1-6, with D maybe TRBD1 (5 bases). This CDR3 is 14 amino acids long. Germline CDR1 and CDR2: GTSNPN and SVGIG (reference sequence). Deletions cut 1 base from V and 8 bases from J, with 12 bases between. The CDR3 DNA follows: TGTGCCTGGAGTGCCGGGGGGACGGATTCACCCCTCCACTTT. Amino acids: CAWSAGGTDSPLHF.